The 26 T cell receptor beta chains presented below share a single source sample, sequenced in a study of T cell responses to AZD1222 COVID-19 vaccine. Method: immunoSEQ multiplex PCR; TCRdb's copy keeps in-frame clones and lacks some. The sample lists 150,000 to 180,000 clones, 80% to 90% occurring once. The sequences come from peripheral blood, collected on day 0 of MenACWY control vaccination. Receptors originate from an adult in good health.

The J gene is TRBJ2-1, the V gene TRBV5-1, with 15 bases aligning to TRBD2. The V gene's germline CDR1 is SGHRS and CDR2 YFSETQ. J was trimmed by 4 bases and V by 4 bases; bases with no gene match: 9. This CDR3 is built from 18 residues. The CDR3 here is CASSAGLAGGGFYNEQFF. In nucleotides, the CDR3 is TGCGCCAGCAGCGCAGGACTAGCGGGAGGGGGTTTTTACAATGAGCAGTTCTTC. Looking up the rest from reference TRBV5-1 and TRBJ2-1 gives the full variable domain: KAGVTQTPRYLIKTRGQQVTLSCSPISGHRSVSWYQQTPGQGLQFLFEYFSETQRNKGNFPGRFSGRQFSNSRSEMNVSTLELGDSALYLCASSAGLAGGGFYNEQFFGPGTRLTVL.

The rearrangement joins TRBV4-1 to TRBJ2-1; weak D call: TRBD1 (6 bases). CDR3 length equals 16 residues. CDR1 and CDR2 (germline): MGHRA, YSYEKL. V was trimmed by 4 bases and J by 4 bases, leaving 17 bases between them. DNA of the CDR3: TGCGCCAGCAGCCCGGAAGGGACATTTGTGTACAATGAGCAGTTCTTC. Amino acid sequence: CASSPEGTFVYNEQFF.

CDR3 nucleotides: TGTGCCAGCAGCTTCGGGCAGGGGCTGCACTATGGCTACACCTTC. Residues: CASSFGQGLHYGYTF. The chain recombines TRBV5-8 with TRBJ1-2; possibly TRBD1 for D (6 bases). V shed 2 bases and J shed 3 bases, with 14 bases lying between them. The CDR3 contains 15 residues. The V gene's germline CDR1 is SGHTS and CDR2 YDEGEE.

Written as DNA, the CDR3 is TGTGCCAGCAGTTATCTACAGAACACTGAAGCTTTCTTT. Protein sequence: CASSYLQNTEAFF. V gene TRBV28 combines with J gene TRBJ1-1; D is uncertain. Trimming took off 4 bases at V and 1 base at J, with 7 bases between the two ends. Germline V gene data show CDR1 as MDHEN and CDR2 as SYDVKM. The CDR3 runs 13 residues.

The chain joins TRBV27 to TRBJ2-1; D not resolved. Trimming took 5 bases from V and 3 from J, leaving 11 bases between them. There are 14 residues in the CDR3. The germline V gene encodes CDR1 MNHEY and CDR2 SMNVEV (reference sequence). Written as DNA, the CDR3 is TGTGCCAGCAGTCCTATTAACCTCTACAATGAGCAGTTCTTC. This translates into CASSPINLYNEQFF.

The genes are TRBV25-1 and TRBJ2-5, with TRBD1 identical over 8 bases. The CDR3 has 15 residues. The germline CDR1 and CDR2 sequences are MGHDK and SYGVNS. After removal of 3 bases from V and 4 bases from J, the junction contained 7 bases not matched to a gene. CDR3 in amino acids: CASSDPGTGGETQYF. The CDR3 DNA is TGTGCCAGCAGTGACCCCGGGACAGGCGGAGAGACCCAGTACTTC. Combining the CDR3 with reference TRBV25-1 and TRBJ2-5 gives the whole variable domain EADIYQTPRYLVIGTGKKITLECSQTMGHDKMYWYQQDPGMELHLIHYSYGVNSTEKGDLSSESTVSRIRTEHFPLTLESARPSHTSQYLCASSDPGTGGETQYFGPGTRLLVL.

The gene calls are TRBV11-3 and TRBJ2-2; the D gene is possibly TRBD1 (6 bases). CDR1 and CDR2 from the germline V gene are SGHNT and YENEEA. The V end lost 3 bases, the J end lost 2 bases, and 13 bases lay between the germline ends. This CDR3 has 16 residues. CDR3 DNA sequence: TGTGCCAGCAGCTTCCTTAGAGGGGGAAACACCGGGGAGCTGTTTTTT. The encoded protein is CASSFLRGGNTGELFF.

This clone was seen just once. V is TRBV28 and J is TRBJ2-2; 8 bases match TRBD1. Trimming took 5 bases from V and 0 from J; bases not matched to a gene: 2. This CDR3 is 15 amino acids long. From germline, CDR1 is MDHEN and CDR2 SYDVKM. In nucleotides, the CDR3 is TGTGCCAGCAGTCCGGGACAGGCGAACACCGGGGAGCTGTTTTTT. Encoded protein: CASSPGQANTGELFF.

This rearrangement joins TRBV6-8 to TRBJ1-6; 8 bases are a match to TRBD1. Unmatched junction bases numbered 15, after V lost 2 bases and J lost 0 bases. Germline V lookup: CDR1 MNHGY, CDR2 SAAAGT. This CDR3 is 21 amino acids long. The CDR3 protein is CASSYDCRGLDNDSYNSPLHF. CDR3 DNA: TGTGCCAGCAGTTACGATTGCAGGGGGCTCGATAACGACTCCTATAATTCACCCCTCCACTTT.

The V call is TRBV18, the J call TRBJ1-2; D gene ambiguous. CDR3 length: 15 amino acids. V dropped 3 bases and J dropped 5 bases, with 16 bases sitting between them. Germline lookup yields CDR1 KGHSH and CDR2 LQKENI. Here the CDR3 reads CASSPSVERVYGYTF. In DNA, the CDR3 is TGTGCCAGCTCACCGTCGGTGGAGAGGGTTTATGGCTACACCTTC.

The J gene is TRBJ1-1, the V gene TRBV5-1; D unclear. V lost 0 bases, J lost 7 bases, and 13 bases lay in between. CDR3 length: 14 amino acids. CDR1 SGHRS and CDR2 YFSETQ come from the germline V gene. CDR3 coding DNA: TGCGCCAGCAGCTTGGGGGCAGCCGGGAATGAAGCTTTCTTT. This codes for CASSLGAAGNEAFF.

The sample holds a few counts of this clone. The chain is built from TRBV9 and TRBJ2-7, with D perhaps matching TRBD1 (5 bases). Germline CDR1 is SGDLS and CDR2 is YYNGEE. CDR3 length: 13 amino acids. Trimming took 4 bases from V and 9 from J, leaving 17 bases between them. CDR3 residues: CASSTQASGGQYF. CDR3 nucleotide sequence: TGTGCCAGCAGCACACAGGCTTCCGGCGGGCAGTACTTC.

J is TRBJ1-5 and V is TRBV6-2 or TRBV6-3; D unresolved. V was clipped by 0 bases and J by 6 bases, with 18 bases between them. From germline, CDR1 is MNHEY and CDR2 SVGEGT. CDR3 length equals 17 residues. CDR3 sequence reads: CASSYSPYKAPGQPQHF. In DNA form, the CDR3 reads TGTGCCAGCAGTTACTCCCCGTACAAAGCGCCCGGTCAGCCCCAGCATTTT.

The chain joins TRBV18 to TRBJ2-5; D is unresolved. Germline V gene data show CDR1 as KGHSH and CDR2 as LQKENI. With 4 bases removed from V and 0 bases from J, the gap between germline ends came to 12 bases. CDR3 length: 15 amino acids. In nucleotides, the CDR3 is TGTGCCAGCTCACTCCTCCCCGGGTACCAAGAGACCCAGTACTTC. Amino acids: CASSLLPGYQETQYF.

This clone was observed a handful of times. The chain is built from TRBV2 and TRBJ1-3, with a tentative D call TRBD1 (6 bases). The CDR3 has 15 residues. Trimming pared 4 bases from V and 4 bases from J, leaving 14 bases between. Germline loops: CDR1 SNHLY, CDR2 FYNNEI. CDR3 protein: CASSARGTTGNTIYF. The CDR3 DNA reads TGTGCCAGCAGTGCGCGTGGGACAACAGGAAACACCATATATTTT.

The chain combines TRBV7-6 with TRBJ2-1; D not certain. Germline V gene lookup returns CDR1 SGHVS and CDR2 FNYEAQ. CDR3 length: 13 residues. Trimming pared 1 base from V and 10 bases from J, leaving 11 bases between. The DNA for the CDR3 is TGTGCCAGCAGCTTAGGTCGAGCGAACGAGCAGTTCTTC. Its translation: CASSLGRANEQFF.

The V gene is TRBV11-3, the J gene TRBJ2-2, with TRBD2 as a possible D gene (5 bases). CDR1 is SGHNT and CDR2 is YENEEA in the germline V gene. The CDR3 is 15 residues long. Trimming left V 5 bases short and J 3 bases short, with 13 bases between. The chain's CDR3 is CASSQSGIHTGELFF. CDR3 nucleotide sequence: TGTGCCAGCAGCCAATCCGGGATTCACACCGGGGAGCTGTTTTTT.

The chain carries TRBV6-4 and TRBJ2-3; D is possibly TRBD1 (5 bases). The CDR3 covers 13 residues. V lost 3 bases and J lost 5, with 9 bases in between. Germline V lookup: CDR1 MRHNA, CDR2 SNTAGT. The CDR3 sequence: CASSEGAGDTQYF. CDR3 DNA sequence: TGTGCCAGCAGTGAAGGGGCAGGAGATACGCAGTATTTT.

This rearrangement joins TRBV4-1 to TRBJ1-2; TRBD1 might be the D (5 bases). V was cut by 5 bases and J by 3 bases, with 10 bases left in between. This CDR3 is 13 amino acids long. Germline V gene sequence: CDR1 MGHRA, CDR2 YSYEKL. In nucleotides, the CDR3 is TGCGCCAGCAGCAGCGGGACGCACTATGGCTACACCTTC. This gives the protein CASSSGTHYGYTF.

In this sample, this clone turned up once. This rearrangement joins TRBV11-2 to TRBJ1-2; D is uncertain. V lost 4 bases and J 4 bases, leaving 13 bases between the germline ends. CDR1 and CDR2 (germline): SGHAT, FQNNGV. The CDR3 runs to 14 residues. The CDR3: CASSSPGTLYGYTF. The CDR3 DNA sequence: TGTGCCAGCAGCTCCCCTGGCACCCTCTATGGCTACACCTTC.

The sample holds one count of this clone. The V gene is TRBV7-9, the J gene TRBJ1-2, with D maybe TRBD1 (5 bases). There are 13 residues in the CDR3. V shed 10 bases and J shed 5 bases, with 17 bases lying between them. Germline values: CDR1 SEHNR, CDR2 FQNEAQ (reference sequence). In DNA, the CDR3 is TGTGCCATCGGGACCGACGGGACGTATGGCTACACCTTC. This encodes CAIGTDGTYGYTF.

V and J are TRBV4-1 and TRBJ2-2, with 13 bases aligning to TRBD2. V lost 1 base and J lost 9; bases outside the gene matches: 2. This CDR3 has 15 residues. Per the germline V gene, CDR1 is MGHRA and CDR2 is YSYEKL. The CDR3 is CASSQGTSGSRELFF. In DNA form, the CDR3 reads TGCGCCAGCAGCCAAGGGACTAGCGGGAGTAGGGAGCTGTTTTTT.

This chain joins TRBV6-6 and TRBJ1-5; TRBD1 matches 9 bases. The CDR3 totals 16 residues. V shed 6 bases, J shed 0 bases, and the junction held 6 bases outside the gene matches. The germline V gene encodes CDR1 MNHNY and CDR2 SVGAGI (reference sequence). The chain's CDR3 is CASSRTGAFSNQPQHF. The DNA of the CDR3 is TGTGCCAGCAGCCGGACAGGGGCCTTTAGCAATCAGCCCCAGCATTTT.

This rearrangement joins TRBV28 to TRBJ1-2; D is uncertain. The ends were cut back, 1 base at V and 4 bases at J, with 10 bases in the middle. The CDR3 contains 14 residues. The germline V gene encodes CDR1 MDHEN and CDR2 SYDVKM. This CDR3 reads CASSLFGLLYGYTF. CDR3 bases: TGTGCCAGCAGTTTATTCGGGCTCCTCTATGGCTACACCTTC.

This chain's CDR3 is CASRSGGLAKNIQYF. CDR3 nucleotide sequence: TGTGCCAGCAGGTCAGGGGGGCTAGCCAAAAACATTCAGTACTTC. The chain carries TRBV6-5 and TRBJ2-4; D may be TRBD1 (7 bases). The CDR3 covers 15 residues. CDR1 is MNHEY, CDR2 SVGAGI, per germline. Trimming took 6 bases from V and 0 from J, leaving 12 bases between them.

The chain links TRBV28 to TRBJ1-4; possibly TRBD1 for D (5 bases). The CDR3 spans 15 residues. Germline assignment: CDR1 MDHEN and CDR2 SYDVKM. The V gene lost 6 bases and the J gene lost 1 base, with 12 bases spanning the gap. The DNA of the CDR3 is TGTGCCAGCAGACTCGTGGGGGGAACTAATGAAAAACTGTTTTTT. Translation gives CASRLVGGTNEKLFF.